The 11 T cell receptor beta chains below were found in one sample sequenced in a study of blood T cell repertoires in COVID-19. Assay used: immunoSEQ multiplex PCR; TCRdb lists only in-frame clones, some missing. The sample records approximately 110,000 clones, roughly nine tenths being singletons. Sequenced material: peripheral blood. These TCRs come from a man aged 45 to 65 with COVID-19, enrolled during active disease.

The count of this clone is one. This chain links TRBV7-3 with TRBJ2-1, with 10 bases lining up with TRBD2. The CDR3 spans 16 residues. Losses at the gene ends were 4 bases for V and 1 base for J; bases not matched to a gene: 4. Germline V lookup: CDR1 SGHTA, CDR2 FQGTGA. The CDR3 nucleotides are TGTGCCAGCAGCTCAGGAGCGGGAGGGTCCTACAATGAGCAGTTCTTC. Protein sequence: CASSSGAGGSYNEQFF. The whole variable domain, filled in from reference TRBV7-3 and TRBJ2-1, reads GAGVSQTPSNKVTEKGKYVELRCDPISGHTALYWYRQSLGQGPEFLIYFQGTGAADDSGLPNDRFFAVRPEGSVSTLKIQRTERGDSAVYLCASSSGAGGSYNEQFFGPGTRLTVL.

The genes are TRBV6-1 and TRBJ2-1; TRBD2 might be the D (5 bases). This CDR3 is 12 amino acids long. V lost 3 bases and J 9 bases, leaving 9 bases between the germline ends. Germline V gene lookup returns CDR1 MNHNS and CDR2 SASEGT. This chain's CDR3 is CASSERVPEQFF. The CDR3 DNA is TGTGCCAGCAGTGAGAGGGTGCCTGAGCAGTTCTTC.

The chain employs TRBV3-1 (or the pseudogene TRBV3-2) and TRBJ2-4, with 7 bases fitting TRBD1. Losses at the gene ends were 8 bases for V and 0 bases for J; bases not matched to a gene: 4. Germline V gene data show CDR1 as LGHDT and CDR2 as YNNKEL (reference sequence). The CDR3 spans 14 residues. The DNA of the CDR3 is TGTGCCAGCCAACAGGGGCTAGCCAAAAACATTCAGTACTTC. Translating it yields CASQQGLAKNIQYF.

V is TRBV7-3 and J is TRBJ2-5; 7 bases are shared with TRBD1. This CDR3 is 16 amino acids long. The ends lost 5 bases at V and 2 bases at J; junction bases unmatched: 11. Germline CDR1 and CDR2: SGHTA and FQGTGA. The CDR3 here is CASSKTGTALQETQYF. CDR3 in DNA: TGTGCCAGCAGCAAAACCGGGACAGCCTTACAAGAGACCCAGTACTTC.

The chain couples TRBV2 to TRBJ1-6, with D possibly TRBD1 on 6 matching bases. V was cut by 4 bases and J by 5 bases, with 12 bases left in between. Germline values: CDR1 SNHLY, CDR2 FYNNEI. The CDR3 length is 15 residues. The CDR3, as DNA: TGTGCCAGCAGTGCGCAGGGGCAGGATAATTCACCCCTCCACTTT. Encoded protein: CASSAQGQDNSPLHF.

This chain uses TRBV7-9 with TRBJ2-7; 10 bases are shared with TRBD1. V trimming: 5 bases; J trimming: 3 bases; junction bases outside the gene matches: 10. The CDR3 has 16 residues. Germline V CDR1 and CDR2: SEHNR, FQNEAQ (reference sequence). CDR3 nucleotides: TGTGCCAGCAGCCCGGGACAGGGGCGCGCAAGCTACGAGCAGTACTTC. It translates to CASSPGQGRASYEQYF.

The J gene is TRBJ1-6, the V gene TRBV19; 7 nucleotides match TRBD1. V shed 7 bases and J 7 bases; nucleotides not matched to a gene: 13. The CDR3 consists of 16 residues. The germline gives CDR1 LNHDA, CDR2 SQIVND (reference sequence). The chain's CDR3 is CASTRTPTGANSPLHF. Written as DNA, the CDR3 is TGTGCCAGTACCCGGACCCCCACAGGGGCCAATTCACCCCTCCACTTT.

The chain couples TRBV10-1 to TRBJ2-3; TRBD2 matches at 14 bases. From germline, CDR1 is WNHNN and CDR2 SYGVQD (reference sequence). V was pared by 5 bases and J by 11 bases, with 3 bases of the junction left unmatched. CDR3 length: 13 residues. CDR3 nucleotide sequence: TGCGCCAGCAGTCCTGGACTAGCGGGAGGGCAGTATTTT. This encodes CASSPGLAGGQYF.

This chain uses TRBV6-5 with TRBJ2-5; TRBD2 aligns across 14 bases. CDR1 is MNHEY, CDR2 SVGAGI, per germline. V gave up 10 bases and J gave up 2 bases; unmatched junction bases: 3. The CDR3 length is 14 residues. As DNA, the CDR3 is TGTGCCACTGGGACTAGCGGGAGTCAAGAGACCCAGTACTTC. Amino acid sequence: CATGTSGSQETQYF.

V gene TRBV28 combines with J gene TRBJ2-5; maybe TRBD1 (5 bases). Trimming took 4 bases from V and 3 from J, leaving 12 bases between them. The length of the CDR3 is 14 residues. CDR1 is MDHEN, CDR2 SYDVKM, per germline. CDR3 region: CASSSWQGKETQYF. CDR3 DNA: TGTGCCAGCAGTTCGTGGCAGGGTAAAGAGACCCAGTACTTC.

The DNA of the CDR3 is TGTGCCAGCAGTTTTGACATGAAAGAGACCCAGTACTTC. Translated: CASSFDMKETQYF. The gene calls are TRBV2 and TRBJ2-5; D is uncertain. In germline, CDR1 is SNHLY, CDR2 FYNNEI. CDR3 length equals 13 residues. V dropped 5 bases and J dropped 3 bases, with 10 bases sitting between them.